One and the same sample provided the 5 T cell receptor beta chains below, sequenced in a study of blood T cell repertoires in COVID-19. TCRdb's table, derived via immunoSEQ multiplex PCR, lists solely in-frame clones and lacks some. This sample has roughly 250,000 clones, with 75% to 90% found just once. Sequenced input: peripheral blood. These receptors came from a middle-aged woman with acute or convalescent COVID-19.

The rearrangement joins TRBV3-1 (or the pseudogene TRBV3-2) to TRBJ2-3; D not resolved. In germline, CDR1 is LGHDT, CDR2 YNNKEL (reference sequence). CDR3 size: 16 residues. V was trimmed by 1 base and J by 0 bases, leaving 11 bases between them. The CDR3 reads CASSQARLTSTDTQYF. In DNA, the CDR3 is TGTGCCAGCAGCCAAGCGCGCCTTACTAGCACAGATACGCAGTATTTT.

The gene calls are TRBV4-2 and TRBJ1-2, with TRBD1 identical over 9 bases. V lost 3 bases, J lost 7 bases, and 9 bases stayed unmatched. This CDR3 is built from 15 residues. Germline V gene data show CDR1 as LGHNA and CDR2 as YNFKEQ. The CDR3 is CASSQELQGAFGYTF. The CDR3 DNA is TGTGCCAGCAGCCAGGAGCTACAGGGGGCTTTTGGCTACACCTTC.

The rearrangement uses TRBV19 and TRBJ2-2; 10 bases are a match to TRBD2. Germline CDR1 and CDR2: LNHDA and SQIVND (reference sequence). The CDR3 contains 15 residues. The V segment lost 6 bases and the J segment 4 bases; nucleotides outside the gene matches: 5. CDR3 in amino acids: CASSRLAGGTGELFF. The CDR3 DNA reads TGTGCCAGTAGCCGACTAGCGGGCGGCACCGGGGAGCTGTTTTTT.

V usage is TRBV11-3 and J usage is TRBJ2-3, with D perhaps matching TRBD1 (5 bases). V lost 4 bases and J 4 bases, leaving 21 bases between the germline ends. Germline CDR1 SGHNT, CDR2 YENEEA. The CDR3 consists of 17 residues. The CDR3 sequence is CASSSRVGPFHPDTQYF. The CDR3 DNA reads TGTGCCAGCAGCTCCAGGGTGGGCCCCTTCCATCCAGATACGCAGTATTTT. Full variable domain (rest looked up from reference TRBV11-3 and TRBJ2-3): EAGVVQSPRYKIIEKKQPVAFWCNPISGHNTLYWYLQNLGQGPELLIRYENEEAVDDSQLPKDRFSAERLKGVDSTLKIQPAELGDSAVYLCASSSRVGPFHPDTQYFGPGTRLTVL.

The chain has TRBV27 and TRBJ2-2; 10 bases are a match to TRBD1. This CDR3 spans 15 amino acids. V was clipped by 6 bases and J by 6 bases; unmatched bases: 7. Looked up from germline, CDR1 is MNHEY and CDR2 is SMNVEV (reference sequence). CDR3 sequence (DNA): TGTGCCAGCAGGGGGTTGGGACAGGGGCCCGGGGAGCTGTTTTTT. It codes for CASRGLGQGPGELFF.